The T cell receptor (beta chain) described here comes from a study of blood T cells in healthy people across ages. Notes on the study in general: For the donors, CMV status was unknown and possibly confounded expanded clonotype changes.

This clonotype was seen a handful of times. The antigen is not known. Individuals who donated were healthy Caucasians from Russia aged roughly 6 to 95. Every donor provided 9.5 to 10 milliliters of peripheral blood. In each sample, at least 7 million PBMCs were isolated. The authors ran a second PCR of 7 to 11 cycles using a sample-barcoded 5' primer and a J-beta primer mix. From the 5' RACE reads, TCRdb called clonotypes with MiXCR, one entry per CDR3 protein. The sample lists about 290,000 distinct CDR3 sequences, 27% occurring once. The CDR3 extends over 15 amino acids. Germline assignment: CDR1 SGHTA and CDR2 FQGTGA. V lost 8 bases and J lost 2, with 18 bases in between.

Sequencing was performed on blood. The receptor comes from a woman aged 65 to 85 in good health. The chain employs TRBV7-3 and TRBJ2-5, with D perhaps matching TRBD2 (6 bases). CDR3 nucleotide sequence: TGTGCCAGCGGACCCACCGGGAGTCCACAAGAGACCCAGTACTTC. Translating gives CASGPTGSPQETQYF.